These T cell receptor beta chains were read from a single sample in a study of neoadjuvant anti-PD-1 for oral cavity cancer. Sequenced by immunoSEQ multiplex PCR; TCRdb stores in-frame clones only, minus some. The sample lists about 81,000 clones; about 84% were seen once. Sample: PBMCs, taken before nivolumab (anti-PD-1) treatment. The receptors shown here come from a person aged 40-85 years with oral cavity squamous cell carcinoma. CDR3s include the opening cysteine and the closing phenylalanine or tryptophan. D genes are given only for firm matches. Part of the rows lack a size; the others show once, few, many or a class for expanded clones.

>-|TRBD2|TRBJ2-3|TRBV6-1
TGTGCCAGCAGTGTGGACTTGGGAGCGGGAAGCACAGATACGCAGTATTTT
CASSVDLGAGSTDTQYF
>-|-|TRBJ2-7|TRBV7-9
TGTGCCAGCAGCTTCTGGGACTCCACCTACGAGCAGTACTTC
CASSFWDSTYEQYF
>-|-|TRBJ2-1|TRBV12-5
TGTGCTAGTGTTGAAGGAGGGGCACCGGGGAATGAGCAGTTCTTC
CASVEGGAPGNEQFF
>-|-|TRBJ2-5|TRBV5-6
TGTGCCAGCAGCTTAAGGTACCAAGAGACCCAGTACTTC
CASSLRYQETQYF
>-|-|TRBJ1-2|TRBV27
TGTGCCAGCAGTCCACAGGGCGCAGGCTATGGCTACACCTTC
CASSPQGAGYGYTF
>-|TRBD1|TRBJ2-7|TRBV5-1
TGCGCCAGCAGCTTAGAAACACAGGGGCCCTACGAGCAGTACTTC
CASSLETQGPYEQYF
>-|-|TRBJ2-2|TRBV19
TGTGCCAGTAGTATCCCTGCCAACGCCCGCACCGGGGAGCTGTTTTTT
CASSIPANARTGELFF
>-|-|TRBJ2-1|TRBV9
TGTGCCAGCAGCGTAGAGGGGGGGTACAATGAGCAGTTCTTC
CASSVEGGYNEQFF
>-|TRBD1|TRBJ1-1|TRBV11-1
TGTGCCAGCAGCGGGGGGACAGGGGGCAGTGAAGCTTTCTTT
CASSGGTGGSEAFF
>-|TRBD1|TRBJ2-7|TRBV6-5
TGTGCCAGCACCCTCCTGGGGACAGGCGAGCAGTACTTC
CASTLLGTGEQYF
>once|-|TRBJ2-3|TRBV14
TGTGCCAGCAGCAGGGACTCCCATACGCAGTATTTT
CASSRDSHTQYF
>once|-|TRBJ2-5|TRBV5-1
TGCGCCAGCAGAGCAAGGGGGGGGCAAGAGACCCAGTACTTC
CASRARGGQETQYF
>-|TRBD2|TRBJ2-7|TRBV4-2
TGTGCCAGCAGCCAAGATTGGGGACTAGCTTACGAGCAGTACTTC
CASSQDWGLAYEQYF
>few|-|TRBJ1-1|TRBV30
TGTGCCTGGCTAGCGGTTGAGGAGACTGAAGCTTTCTTT
CAWLAVEETEAFF
>-|-|TRBJ2-1|TRBV6-1
TGTGCCAGCAGTGTAAGTCAGGGGATCTACAATGAGCAGTTCTTC
CASSVSQGIYNEQFF
>-|-|TRBJ2-1|TRBV4-2
TGTGCCAGCAGCCTGGGACGCTACAATGAGCAGTTCTTC
CASSLGRYNEQFF
>-|TRBD1|TRBJ1-2|TRBV28
TGTGCCAGCACCAAAACCACAGGGGGCGCAGGCTATGGCTACACCTTC
CASTKTTGGAGYGYTF
>-|-|TRBJ2-3|TRBV10-2
TGCGCCAGCAGTGTGGCGGCCTTAGCCGCAGATACGCAGTATTTT
CASSVAALAADTQYF
>-|-|TRBJ2-7|TRBV7-9
TGTGCCAGCAGCCCCGAAAACGGGGGCTACGAGCAGTACTTC
CASSPENGGYEQYF
>-|-|TRBJ1-1|TRBV20-1
TGCAGTGCTAGATCGAACACTGAAGCTTTCTTT
CSARSNTEAFF
>few|TRBD2|TRBJ2-3|TRBV9
TGTGCCAGCAGCGGATTGACTAGCGGGAGTGTTAGAGATACGCAGTATTTT
CASSGLTSGSVRDTQYF
>-|-|TRBJ2-1|TRBV20-1
TGCAGTGCTAGTACAAACAATGAGCAGTTCTTC
CSASTNNEQFF
>-|TRBD2|TRBJ2-7|TRBV18
TGTGCCAGCTCACCTGGGGTAGCGGGAGGGCCCCTCTCCTACGAGCAGTACTTC
CASSPGVAGGPLSYEQYF
>-|TRBD1|TRBJ1-1|TRBV5-1
TGCGCCAGCAGCTTGGGTACAGGGGTTAACACTGAAGCTTTCTTT
CASSLGTGVNTEAFF
>once|-|TRBJ1-2|TRBV28
TGTGCCAGCAGTTCGCCTTATGGCTACACCTTC
CASSSPYGYTF
>-|-|TRBJ2-1|TRBV11-3
TGTGCCAGCAGCCTAGGGAAGTACAATGAGCAGTTCTTC
CASSLGKYNEQFF
>once|TRBD2|TRBJ2-2|TRBV2
TGTGCCAGCAAGCAGACTAGCGGGATGATCGGGGAGCTGTTTTTT
CASKQTSGMIGELFF
>few|-|TRBJ2-1|TRBV6-1
TGTGCCAGCAGTGTTTGGGGCGTAGATGAGCAGTTCTTC
CASSVWGVDEQFF
>-|-|TRBJ1-5|TRBV20-1
TGCGGCGGGGGTTCCAATCAGCCCCAGCATTTT
CGGGSNQPQHF
>-|TRBD1|TRBJ2-5|TRBV5-1
TGCGCCAGCAGCCACTCCTTAGGGACAGCCGGGGAGACCCAGTACTTC
CASSHSLGTAGETQYF
>-|-|TRBJ2-3|TRBV13
TGTGCCAGCAGCCCCCGCGAAGGAGGTATAGATACGCAGTATTTT
CASSPREGGIDTQYF
>-|TRBD2|TRBJ2-7|TRBV5-4
TGTGCCAGCAGCATGGGGACTAGCGGGAGCTACGAGCAGTACTTC
CASSMGTSGSYEQYF
>many|TRBD1|TRBJ2-7|TRBV5-4
TGTGCCAGCAGCTTGGACGGGACAGGGGGCCACGAGCAGTACTTC
CASSLDGTGGHEQYF
>-|TRBD2|TRBJ2-7|TRBV10-2
TGCGCCAGCAGTGCCGGGACTAGGGGGTTTGAGCAGTACTTC
CASSAGTRGFEQYF
>-|-|TRBJ2-2|TRBV5-8
TGTGCCAGCAGCTTATTGGCCTTCGGGACTTACACCGGGGAGCTGTTTTTT
CASSLLAFGTYTGELFF
>-|-|TRBJ1-2|TRBV30
TGTGCCTGGAGTAAAACAGGGTACGGCTACACCTTC
CAWSKTGYGYTF
>-|-|TRBJ2-7|TRBV4-2
TGTGCCAGCAGCCAAGAAGCGAGGTACCTTTCCTACGAGCAGTACTTC
CASSQEARYLSYEQYF
>once|TRBD1|TRBJ2-7|TRBV27
TGTGCCAGCAGCTGGACAGGGCAAGGCTACGAGCAGTACTTC
CASSWTGQGYEQYF
>-|TRBD1|TRBJ1-2|TRBV5-8
TGTGCCAGCAGCTGGAGGGACAGGGCTTGGAACTATGGCTACACCTTC
CASSWRDRAWNYGYTF
>few|-|TRBJ2-2|TRBV27
TGTGCCAGCAGTCCTACGTTGATCACCGGGGAGCTGTTTTTT
CASSPTLITGELFF
>-|TRBD1|TRBJ2-7|TRBV2
TGTGCCAGCAGTGACAGGACAGGGGCCTACGAGCAGTACTTC
CASSDRTGAYEQYF
>-|-|TRBJ2-5|TRBV30
TGTGCCTGGAGTGTAGGATTCCAAGAGACCCAGTACTTC
CAWSVGFQETQYF
>once|TRBD2|TRBJ2-3|TRBV7-2
TGTGCCAGCAGCTCAGCTAGCGGAAGCACAGATACGCAGTATTTT
CASSSASGSTDTQYF
>once|TRBD2|TRBJ2-2|TRBV5-1
TGCGCCAGCAGCCGTACGGGAGGAGGTACCGGGGAGCTGTTTTTT
CASSRTGGGTGELFF
>-|-|TRBJ2-5|TRBV9
TGTGCCAGCAGCGTAGATTCCCGGGCGGTGGAGACCCAGTACTTC
CASSVDSRAVETQYF
>-|-|TRBJ2-1|TRBV21-1
TGTGCCAGCAGCAAAAACGGTCTAAGAGGCGATGAGCAGTTCTTC
CASSKNGLRGDEQFF
>few|-|TRBJ1-2|TRBV28
TGTGCCAGCAGTTCGCCAGGGGCCGGCGGCTACACCTTC
CASSSPGAGGYTF
>medium-sized|-|TRBJ1-3|TRBV5-1
TGCGCCAGCAGCTTGGAAACAGGGACTGGAAACACCATATATTTT
CASSLETGTGNTIYF
>-|-|TRBJ1-2|TRBV7-8
TGTGCCAGCAGCCCTGACAGGAACTATGGCTACACCTTC
CASSPDRNYGYTF
>-|-|TRBJ2-1|TRBV7-3
TGTGCCAGCAGCTTAAGGCAGAGCTCCTACAATGAGCAGTTCTTC
CASSLRQSSYNEQFF
>-|TRBD1|TRBJ2-4|TRBV19
TGTGCCAGTAGTAGCCCGACAGGGGGAAACATTCAGTACTTC
CASSSPTGGNIQYF
>-|-|TRBJ1-2|TRBV11-2
TGTGCCAGCAGCTTAGATGTGTGGGGGGGCTATGGCTACACCTTC
CASSLDVWGGYGYTF
>-|-|TRBJ1-5|TRBV5-8
TGTGCCAGCCAGCTGAGGGCCGCGAGCAATCAGCCCCAGCATTTT
CASQLRAASNQPQHF
>-|-|TRBJ1-2|TRBV30
TGTGCCTGGAACATAGTGGGCAGGGCCCTCAACTATGGCTACACCTTC
CAWNIVGRALNYGYTF
>once|TRBD1|TRBJ1-3|TRBV11-2
TGTGCCAGCAGCGCCCGACAGGGCTTGGACACCATATATTTT
CASSARQGLDTIYF
>few|TRBD2|TRBJ2-2|TRBV19
TGTGCCAGTAGCCGACTAGCGGGAGAAAACACCGGGGAGCTGTTTTTT
CASSRLAGENTGELFF
>-|TRBD2|TRBJ2-3|TRBV5-1
TGCGCCAGCAGCTGGGGGCGGACTAGCCCTAGCACAGATACGCAGTATTTT
CASSWGRTSPSTDTQYF